These 25 T cell receptor beta chains share one sample of origin, sequenced in a study of shared clonotypes between healthy human individuals. Repertoires were generated with immunoSEQ multiplex PCR, while TCRdb's copy carries only in-frame clones and drops some. The sample yields fewer than 1.8 million clones, approximately 98.5% seen once. Material: naive CD4+ T cells sorted from blood. Indicated subset: CD45RA+ positively selected. The receptors shown here come from a man aged 25 to 40 in good health.

The chain has TRBV11-2 and TRBJ1-2; TRBD1 might be the D (6 bases). Trimming took 4 bases from V and 3 from J, leaving 24 bases between them. CDR1 is SGHAT and CDR2 is FQNNGV in the germline V gene. The CDR3 runs 18 residues. The CDR3 DNA reads as TGTGCCAGCAGCTCCTACCGGGACATTGTAAAGGGGGACTATGGCTACACCTTC. This gives the protein CASSSYRDIVKGDYGYTF.

This clone appeared a single time. The V gene is TRBV5-6, the J gene TRBJ2-7; the match to TRBD2 covers 9 bases. Germline loops: CDR1 SGHDT, CDR2 YYEEEE. This CDR3 spans 15 amino acids. With V trimmed by 3 bases and J by 3 bases, 7 bases remained unmatched. The CDR3 DNA reads as TGTGCCAGCAGCTCCGAGACTAGCGGAAACTACGAGCAGTACTTC. Translation gives CASSSETSGNYEQYF.

The rearrangement uses TRBV30 and TRBJ1-1; D is perhaps TRBD1 (6 bases). V was cut by 8 bases and J by 2 bases, with 12 bases left in between. The CDR3 runs 12 residues. The germline gives CDR1 GTSNPN, CDR2 SVGIG (reference sequence). The CDR3 region is CAQRTVNTEAFF. In nucleotides, the CDR3 is TGTGCCCAAAGGACAGTCAACACTGAAGCTTTCTTT.

The V gene is TRBV7-2, the J gene TRBJ2-1; D is possibly TRBD1 or TRBD2 (5 bases each). Between the trimmed V and J ends, which lost 7 bases and 3 bases, there was a span of 16 bases. This CDR3 spans 15 amino acids. Germline V gives CDR1 SGHTA, CDR2 FQGNSA. CDR3 sequence (DNA): TGTGCCAGCAACCGTCCGGGACGGAACTACAATGAGCAGTTCTTC. Translating gives CASNRPGRNYNEQFF.

The CDR3 DNA follows: TGTGCCTGGACGGGACAGGGTTTCCACGAGCAGTACTTC. Its protein product is CAWTGQGFHEQYF. The chain recombines TRBV30 with TRBJ2-7, with 9 bases lining up with TRBD1. Germline V gives CDR1 GTSNPN, CDR2 SVGIG (reference sequence). Trimming took 4 bases from V and 5 from J; bases not matched to a gene: 6. This CDR3 is 13 amino acids long.

The chain joins TRBV28 to TRBJ1-1; 10 bases match TRBD1. After removal of 2 bases from V and 1 base from J, the junction contained 4 bases not matched to a gene. Per germline, CDR1 MDHEN and CDR2 SYDVKM. The CDR3 runs 16 residues. The CDR3 DNA sequence: TGTGCCAGCAGTTTAAGACAGGGGGCGTCGAACACTGAAGCTTTCTTT. Translated: CASSLRQGASNTEAFF.

The genes are TRBV2 and TRBJ2-2; perhaps TRBD2 as D (6 bases). The V gene's germline CDR1 is SNHLY and CDR2 FYNNEI. CDR3 length equals 16 residues. The V and J ends lost 8 bases and 2 bases respectively, with 18 bases between them. The CDR3 nucleotides are TGTGCCAGCCGACAAGATAGCGGCTACAACACCGGGGAGCTGTTTTTT. This encodes CASRQDSGYNTGELFF. The whole variable domain, filled in from reference TRBV2 and TRBJ2-2, reads EPEVTQTPSHQVTQMGQEVILRCVPISNHLYFYWYRQILGQKVEFLVSFYNNEISEKSEIFDDQFSVERPDGSNFTLKIRSTKLEDSAMYFCASRQDSGYNTGELFFGEGSRLTVL.

Remarks on this clone: At one end, the junction sequence differs from germline, possibly due to a read error. The chain employs TRBV6-1 and TRBJ2-4; D not resolved. Germline lookup yields CDR1 MNHNS and CDR2 SASEGT. The CDR3 runs to 14 residues. The chain's CDR3 is CASSGPPAINIQYF. In nucleotides, the CDR3 is TGTGCCAGCAGTGGGCCCCCTGCCATAAACATTCAGTACTTC.

This clone was recorded once. This chain joins TRBV11-3 and TRBJ2-5, with D perhaps TRBD2 (6 bases). The CDR3 runs 14 residues. The germline V gene encodes CDR1 SGHNT and CDR2 YENEEA. V shed 1 base and J shed 2 bases, with 8 bases lying between them. In DNA form, the CDR3 reads TGTGCCAGCAGCTTAGGGGGGACTCAAGAGACCCAGTACTTC. It translates to CASSLGGTQETQYF.

The CDR3 DNA sequence: TGTGCCAGCAGCTCGGGACAGGGTGGAAACATTCAGTACTTC. This codes for CASSSGQGGNIQYF. The chain recombines TRBV5-6 with TRBJ2-4; 9 bases line up with TRBD1. Germline V lookup: CDR1 SGHDT, CDR2 YYEEEE. This CDR3 region has 14 residues. Trimming at V came to 3 bases and at J to 6 bases, leaving 4 bases not matched to a gene.

J is TRBJ2-1 and V is TRBV28; perhaps D is TRBD1 or TRBD2 (6 bases each). Trimming stripped 2 bases from V and 2 bases from J, with 13 bases between. The germline CDR1 and CDR2 sequences are MDHEN and SYDVKM. The CDR3 length is 16 residues. Written as DNA, the CDR3 is TGTGCCAGCAGTTTACGAGGGGGGAATCCCTACAATGAGCAGTTCTTC. This encodes CASSLRGGNPYNEQFF.

As concerns this clone: Because the CDR3's place on the DNA is in doubt, the DNA is left out and the CDR3 is given as listed by TCRdb. V is TRBV6-5 and J is TRBJ2-2; the table gives TRBD1 as D, unverified against the DNA. The CDR3 adds up to 15 amino acids, both ends counted. Germline lookup yields CDR1 MNHEY and CDR2 SVGAGI. This CDR3 reads CASTSGQGSTGELFF.

As regards this clone: The same CDR3 is also encoded by other DNA sequences in this sample. The chain uses TRBV5-1 and TRBJ2-3; TRBD2 matches 7 bases. Per germline, CDR1 SGHRS and CDR2 YFSETQ. This CDR3 has 16 residues. V was clipped by 0 bases and J by 1 base; unmatched bases: 5. The CDR3 DNA reads as TGCGCCAGCAGCTTGGGCGGGCTAGCGGGCACAGATACGCAGTATTTT. Its translation is CASSLGGLAGTDTQYF.

The V gene is TRBV27, the J gene TRBJ2-7; D gene ambiguous. CDR1 and CDR2 (germline): MNHEY, SMNVEV (reference sequence). This CDR3 is built from 15 residues. V lost 3 bases, J lost 0 bases, and 12 bases lay in between. CDR3 amino acids: CASSFSPLSSYEQYF. CDR3 in DNA: TGTGCCAGCAGTTTTTCGCCTCTCAGCTCCTACGAGCAGTACTTC.

The chain links TRBV6-5 to TRBJ2-3; 9 bases match TRBD2. There are 16 residues in the CDR3. Germline V gene sequence: CDR1 MNHEY, CDR2 SVGAGI. V gave up 3 bases and J gave up 4 bases; unmatched junction bases: 8. CDR3 amino acids: CASSYQVAGVADTQYF. The CDR3 DNA sequence: TGTGCCAGCAGTTATCAAGTAGCGGGAGTAGCAGATACGCAGTATTTT.

The chain has TRBV11-2 and TRBJ2-1; D is possibly TRBD2 (5 bases). This CDR3 is 15 amino acids long. Trimming took off 2 bases at V and 1 base at J, with 9 bases between the two ends. From germline, CDR1 is SGHAT and CDR2 FQNNGV. Here the CDR3 DNA reads TGTGCCAGCAGCTTAATGGCGGGTTCCTACAATGAGCAGTTCTTC. Translated: CASSLMAGSYNEQFF.

The chain has TRBV9 and TRBJ1-5; no reliable D call. Trimming shortened V by 0 bases and J by 4 bases, and 8 bases separated the two germline ends. The V gene's germline CDR1 is SGDLS and CDR2 YYNGEE. There are 14 residues in the CDR3. The CDR3 sequence is CASSVDSGNQPQHF. Here the CDR3 DNA reads TGTGCCAGCAGCGTAGATTCGGGAAATCAGCCCCAGCATTTT.

The chain couples TRBV18 to TRBJ2-3; 7 bases fit TRBD2. Looked up from germline, CDR1 is KGHSH and CDR2 is LQKENI. Trimming cost V 2 bases and J 2 bases; bases outside gene matches: 7. This CDR3 contains 16 residues. This chain's CDR3 is CASSPSSGALTDTQYF. For the CDR3, the DNA is TGTGCCAGCTCACCATCTAGCGGCGCGCTCACAGATACGCAGTATTTT.

CDR3 DNA: TGTGCCAGCAGCTTGGGCAATCAGCCCCAGCATTTT. This encodes CASSLGNQPQHF. The rearrangement uses TRBV5-8 and TRBJ1-5; D call uncertain. The CDR3 spans 12 residues. The V end lost 0 bases, the J end lost 2 bases, and 0 bases lay between the germline ends. From germline, CDR1 is SGHTS and CDR2 YDEGEE.

This clone was seen once. V gene TRBV28 combines with J gene TRBJ1-2; possibly TRBD1 for D (6 bases). The CDR3 is 13 residues long. CDR1 is MDHEN, CDR2 SYDVKM, per germline. V dropped 6 bases and J dropped 5 bases, with 13 bases sitting between them. CDR3 amino acids: CASSLIQGYGYTF. CDR3 nucleotide sequence: TGTGCCAGCAGCCTCATTCAGGGGTATGGCTACACCTTC.

This chain connects TRBV7-8 to TRBJ2-1, with a weak D call TRBD2 (6 bases). The germline V and J ends were trimmed by 5 bases and 9 bases, with 23 bases remaining between them. The CDR3 runs to 16 residues. Germline CDR1 is SGHVS and CDR2 is FQNEAQ. Here the CDR3 DNA reads TGTGCCAGCAGCCCGCAAAGGAGGGGCGGAATGAGTGAGCAGTTCTTC. It is translated as CASSPQRRGGMSEQFF.

J is TRBJ2-5 and V is TRBV15; 7 bases are shared with TRBD2. The trim removed 3 bases at V and 3 bases at J, leaving 7 bases unmatched. The CDR3 runs to 15 residues. Germline V lookup: CDR1 LNHNV, CDR2 YYDKDF (reference sequence). CDR3 protein: CATSSSPAGEETQYF. The CDR3 DNA reads as TGTGCCACCAGCAGCTCCCCCGCGGGGGAAGAGACCCAGTACTTC.

This chain links TRBV2 with TRBJ2-2; 8 positions agree with TRBD2. The CDR3 runs 18 residues. With 0 bases clipped from V and 1 base from J, the junction kept 7 bases outside the gene matches. Germline V gene data show CDR1 as SNHLY and CDR2 as FYNNEI. The CDR3 DNA is TGTGCCAGCAGTGAAGCGCTTCGGCTAGCGGGGAACACCGGGGAGCTGTTTTTT. Protein: CASSEALRLAGNTGELFF.

This sequence joins TRBV18 and TRBJ2-1, with 7 nucleotides matching TRBD1. The V and J ends lost 5 bases and 1 base, in that order; junction bases with no gene match: 8. This CDR3 is built from 16 residues. Germline loops: CDR1 KGHSH, CDR2 LQKENI. Written as DNA, the CDR3 is TGTGCCAGCTCAGCTCTTACAGGGGTGTCCTACAATGAGCAGTTCTTC. Translation gives CASSALTGVSYNEQFF.

The genes are TRBV11-2 and TRBJ2-1; the D is unclear. The CDR3 contains 11 residues. Trimming stripped 4 bases from V and 6 bases from J, with 4 bases between. Germline CDR1 SGHAT, CDR2 FQNNGV. CDR3 sequence reads: CASSWSNEQFF. The CDR3 DNA reads as TGTGCCAGCAGCTGGTCCAATGAGCAGTTCTTC.